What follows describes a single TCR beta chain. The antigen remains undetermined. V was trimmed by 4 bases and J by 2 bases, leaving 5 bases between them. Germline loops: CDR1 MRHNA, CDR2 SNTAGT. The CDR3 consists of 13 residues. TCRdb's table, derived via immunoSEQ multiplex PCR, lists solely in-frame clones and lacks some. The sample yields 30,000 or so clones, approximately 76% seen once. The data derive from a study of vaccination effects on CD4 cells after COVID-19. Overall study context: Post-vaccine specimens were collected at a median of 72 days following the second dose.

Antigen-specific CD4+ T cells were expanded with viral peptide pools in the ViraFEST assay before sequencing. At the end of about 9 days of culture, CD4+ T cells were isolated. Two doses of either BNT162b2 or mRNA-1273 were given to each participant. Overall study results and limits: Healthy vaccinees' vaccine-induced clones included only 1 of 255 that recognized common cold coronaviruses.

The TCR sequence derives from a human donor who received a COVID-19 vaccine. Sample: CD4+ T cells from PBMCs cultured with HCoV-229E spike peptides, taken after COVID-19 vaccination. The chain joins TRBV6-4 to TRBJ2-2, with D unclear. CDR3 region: CASSALNTGELFF. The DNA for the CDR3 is TGTGCCAGCAGTGCCCTAAACACCGGGGAGCTGTTTTTT.